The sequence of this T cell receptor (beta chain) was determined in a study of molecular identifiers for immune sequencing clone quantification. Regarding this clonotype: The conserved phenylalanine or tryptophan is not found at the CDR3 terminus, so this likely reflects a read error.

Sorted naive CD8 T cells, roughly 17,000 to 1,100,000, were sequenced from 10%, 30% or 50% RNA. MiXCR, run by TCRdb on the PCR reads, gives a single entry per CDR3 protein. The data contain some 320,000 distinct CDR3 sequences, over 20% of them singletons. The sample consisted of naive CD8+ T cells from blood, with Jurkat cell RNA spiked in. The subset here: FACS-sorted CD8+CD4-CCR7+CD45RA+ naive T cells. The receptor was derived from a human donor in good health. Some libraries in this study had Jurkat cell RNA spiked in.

This chain's CDR3 is CASSLGLANSYNEQFL. The CDR3 nucleotides read TGTGCCAGCAGCCTCGGACTAGCGAACTCCTACAATGAGCAGTTCCTC. The V call is TRBV7-2, the J call TRBJ2-1, with 9 bases identical to TRBD2. CDR3 length equals 16 residues. With V trimmed by 5 bases and J by 0 bases, 5 bases remained unmatched. Looked up from germline, CDR1 is SGHTA and CDR2 is FQGNSA.